These 14 T cell receptor beta chains were sequenced from one sample in a study of T cells in localized non-small cell lung cancer. The repertoire was sequenced with immunoSEQ multiplex PCR; TCRdb's copy has only in-frame clones and lacks some. The repertoire includes 26,000 or so clones, approximately 90% of them detected once, and 6% to 7% sits in the top ten. The sequences come from peripheral blood, collected before any cancer treatment. The receptors were sampled from a male donor at least 60 years old with stage I lung adenocarcinoma.

The chain joins TRBV5-5 to TRBJ2-7; 7 bases agree with TRBD2. Germline assignment: CDR1 SGHKS and CDR2 YYEKEE (reference sequence). J gave up 3 bases and V 4 bases, and 4 bases lay outside the gene matches. The CDR3 runs to 13 residues. The CDR3 here is CASSLGLVYEQYF. The CDR3 DNA follows: TGTGCCAGCAGCCTTGGACTAGTCTACGAGCAGTACTTC.

The table lists this clone with a count of one. J is TRBJ2-7 and V is TRBV30; maybe TRBD1 (5 bases). The CDR3 is 18 residues long. Germline assignment: CDR1 GTSNPN and CDR2 SVGIG (reference sequence). Trimming shortened V by 0 bases and J by 2 bases, and 23 bases separated the two germline ends. DNA of the CDR3: TGTGCCTGGAGTGTCATTCGGACATCCGGCGTCGGTCCCTACGAGCAGTACTTC. Translating gives CAWSVIRTSGVGPYEQYF.

V usage is TRBV28 and J usage is TRBJ2-5; perhaps TRBD1 as D (5 bases). CDR1 is MDHEN, CDR2 SYDVKM, per germline. The CDR3 totals 15 residues. V lost 4 bases to trimming and J lost 1 base, with 13 bases between them. The CDR3 DNA reads TGTGCCAGCAGTTCCGGCAGACAGTTCCAAGAGACCCAGTACTTC. Its translation is CASSSGRQFQETQYF.

V is TRBV30 and J is TRBJ2-6; no definite D call. The germline CDR1 and CDR2 sequences are GTSNPN and SVGIG (reference sequence). V lost 5 bases, J lost 0 bases, and 5 bases lay in between. The CDR3 consists of 13 residues. The CDR3 region is CAWAGSGANVLTF. CDR3 bases: TGTGCCTGGGCCGGCTCTGGGGCCAACGTCCTGACTTTC.

The table lists this clone with a count of one. The chain combines TRBV28 with TRBJ1-2; no clear D. V was cut by 6 bases and J by 4 bases, with 15 bases left in between. This CDR3 spans 14 amino acids. Germline-derived CDR1 and CDR2 are MDHEN and SYDVKM. The CDR3 DNA sequence: TGTGCCAGCAGCCCTGACGGGGAACCCTATGGCTACACCTTC. It yields the protein CASSPDGEPYGYTF.

This clone was detected once. The chain joins TRBV9 to TRBJ1-1, with D possibly TRBD1 on 5 matching bases. Per germline, CDR1 SGDLS and CDR2 YYNGEE. Trimming cost V 4 bases and J 1 base, with 14 bases left between them. This CDR3 comprises 15 residues. This CDR3 is CASSPRDLENTEAFF. The CDR3 nucleotides read TGTGCCAGCAGCCCGCGGGACCTAGAGAACACTGAAGCTTTCTTT.

The V call is TRBV11-3, the J call TRBJ1-2; TRBD1 matches 9 bases. This CDR3 has 13 residues. Germline trimming cut 4 bases from V and 5 bases from J; bases unmatched to any gene: 2. CDR1 is SGHNT and CDR2 is YENEEA in the germline V gene. CDR3 sequence (DNA): TGTGCCAGCAGCTCGACAGGGGGATATGGCTACACCTTC. Residues: CASSSTGGYGYTF.

The CDR3 DNA sequence: TGTGCCAGCAGCTTAGGACGGAAAGAGACCCAGTACTTC. Translating gives CASSLGRKETQYF. The V gene is TRBV7-7, the J gene TRBJ2-5; no clear D. CDR3 length: 13 residues. The ends were cut back, 1 base at V and 3 bases at J, with 6 bases in the middle. Germline V CDR1 and CDR2: SSHAT, FNYEAQ (reference sequence).

This clone was counted once. The rearrangement uses TRBV13 and TRBJ2-1; D not certain. The CDR3 sequence is 11 residues long. Trimming pared 0 bases from V and 8 bases from J, leaving 2 bases between. CDR1 PRHDT and CDR2 FYEKMQ come from the germline V gene (reference sequence). The CDR3 DNA reads TGTGCCAGCAGCTTAGGCGATGAGCAGTTCTTC. Translated: CASSLGDEQFF.

This clone was observed a single time. The chain couples TRBV29-1 to TRBJ2-1; 7 bases are shared with TRBD1. This CDR3 contains 13 residues. The V segment lost 5 bases and the J segment 8 bases; nucleotides outside the gene matches: 9. Germline assignment: CDR1 SQVTM and CDR2 ANQGSEA. The CDR3 DNA is TGCAGCGTTCCTATAGGGGGCCAAGATGAGCAGTTCTTC. This encodes CSVPIGGQDEQFF.

The rearrangement joins TRBV30 to TRBJ1-4, with 11 bases identical to TRBD1. The CDR3 runs to 14 residues. The germline CDR1 and CDR2 sequences are GTSNPN and SVGIG (reference sequence). V lost 5 bases to trimming and J lost 7 bases; unmatched junction nucleotides: 6. The CDR3 nucleotides are TGTGCCTGGGTGGATGGGACAGGGGGTGAAAAACTGTTTTTT. It translates to CAWVDGTGGEKLFF.

This clone was observed a few times. This sequence joins TRBV27 and TRBJ2-7; no clear D gene. The CDR3 length is 14 residues. Germline V lookup: CDR1 MNHEY, CDR2 SMNVEV (reference sequence). The V gene lost 6 bases and the J gene lost 2 bases, with 14 bases spanning the gap. In nucleotides, the CDR3 is TGTGCCAGCAGCCGGGCGGACGGACCCTACGAGCAGTACTTC. Residues: CASSRADGPYEQYF.

The J gene is TRBJ2-5, the V gene TRBV30; D remains ambiguous. The CDR3 is 12 residues long. V was pared by 1 base and J by 12 bases, with 15 bases between. Germline V lookup: CDR1 GTSNPN, CDR2 SVGIG (reference sequence). CDR3 sequence: CAWSAYSPPEYF. As DNA, the CDR3 is TGTGCCTGGAGTGCCTATTCGCCTCCGGAGTACTTC.

In this sample, this clone turned up a few times. This chain joins TRBV5-1 and TRBJ2-7; TRBD1 matches 9 bases. Germline lookup yields CDR1 SGHRS and CDR2 YFSETQ. CDR3 length: 16 amino acids. Germline trimming cut 6 bases from V and 3 bases from J; bases unmatched to any gene: 13. The CDR3 bases are TGCGCCAGCACCCCCCGGCTCGGGACAGGGTTCTACGAGCAGTACTTC. This sequence encodes CASTPRLGTGFYEQYF.